The 5 T cell receptor beta chains below come from one sample, sequenced in a study of graft-versus-host responses after intestinal transplantation. Sequencing used immunoSEQ multiplex PCR; TCRdb keeps in-frame clones, though not all of them. The sample records tens of thousands of clones, 91% being singletons. Their recognized antigens are unknown. The sequences come from unstimulated CD4+ T cells sorted from spleen or lymph node cells, collected before intestinal transplant. These receptors were taken from a human donor who received an intestinal transplant.

This clone was detected only a few times. The chain joins TRBV5-1 to TRBJ1-4; D ambiguous. The germline V and J ends were trimmed by 7 bases and 8 bases, with 18 bases remaining between them. Germline V gene sequence: CDR1 SGHRS, CDR2 YFSETQ. The CDR3 is 14 amino acids. CDR3 coding DNA: TGCGCCAGCTCACCCGGCGGGGTTCGGGAAAAACTGTTTTTT. As protein: CASSPGGVREKLFF.

The chain is built from TRBV7-9 and TRBJ1-4, with 7 bases identical to TRBD1. Unmatched junction bases numbered 5, after V lost 3 bases and J lost 7 bases. The V gene's germline CDR1 is SEHNR and CDR2 FQNEAQ (reference sequence). The CDR3 sequence is 14 residues long. CDR3 loop: CASSFQGEVEKLFF. The CDR3 DNA reads as TGTGCCAGCAGCTTTCAGGGGGAGGTTGAAAAACTGTTTTTT.

This chain uses TRBV7-9 with TRBJ2-5; 10 nucleotides line up with TRBD2. Germline trimming cut 3 bases from V and 3 bases from J; bases unmatched to any gene: 10. CDR3 length: 17 amino acids. Germline CDR1 reads SEHNR; CDR2 reads FQNEAQ (reference sequence). In DNA form, the CDR3 reads TGTGCCAGCAGCTTCGGGGGGCTAGCGGGGGACAAAGAGACCCAGTACTTC. Translating gives CASSFGGLAGDKETQYF.

The V and J genes are TRBV5-5 and TRBJ2-5, with TRBD1 matching over 7 bases. The germline CDR1 and CDR2 sequences are SGHKS and YYEKEE (reference sequence). The trim removed 1 base at V and 5 bases at J, leaving 11 bases unmatched. This CDR3 has 16 residues. The CDR3 bases are TGTGCCAGCAGCTTGAATATAGGGGGCTTTGAGGAGACCCAGTACTTC. It yields the protein CASSLNIGGFEETQYF.

This chain connects TRBV2 to TRBJ2-7; 8 bases align to TRBD2. The CDR3 contains 14 residues. The germline CDR1 and CDR2 sequences are SNHLY and FYNNEI. V lost 7 bases to trimming and J lost 6 bases; unmatched junction nucleotides: 11. The CDR3 nucleotides read TGTGCCAGCACCGAGGGTAGCGGGGCACGCGAGCAGTACTTC. It encodes CASTEGSGAREQYF.